The 17 T cell receptor beta chains reported below all come from one sample, sequenced in a study of cytomegalovirus exposure and HLA in healthy donors. PCR involved 60 Vbeta and 13 Jbeta primers. Only in-frame clones appear in the TCRdb table, and some are missing; sequencing was by immunoSEQ multiplex PCR. The table lists 35,000 to 45,000 clones, with 3% to 4% in the top ten. The material sequenced was PBMCs. The source is a woman in her 30s in good health and CMV-seropositive.

The chain is built from TRBV5-1 and TRBJ2-2; D is perhaps TRBD1 (6 bases). The CDR3 loop spans 14 amino acids. The germline V gene encodes CDR1 SGHRS and CDR2 YFSETQ. Trimming left V 4 bases short and J 5 bases short, with 12 bases between. CDR3 sequence (DNA): TGCGCCAGCAGCAAAAGCAGGGGAACCGGGGAGCTGTTTTTT. Protein sequence: CASSKSRGTGELFF.

The V and J genes are TRBV19 and TRBJ2-1; possible D gene TRBD2, 6 bases. The CDR3 totals 15 residues. Trimming removed 5 bases from V and 7 bases from J, with 18 bases in between. The V gene's germline CDR1 is LNHDA and CDR2 SQIVND (reference sequence). The CDR3 region has the DNA TGTGCCAGTAGTCCCCGAGGAGGGATTAAGAATGAGCAGTTCTTC. Residues: CASSPRGGIKNEQFF.

V and J are TRBV11-3 and TRBJ1-1; 8 bases fit TRBD1. The CDR3 contains 14 residues. Germline assignment: CDR1 SGHNT and CDR2 YENEEA. Unmatched junction bases numbered 2, after V lost 4 bases and J lost 1 base. As DNA, the CDR3 is TGTGCCAGCAGCTGGGGGACAGGGAACACTGAAGCTTTCTTT. This encodes CASSWGTGNTEAFF. Drawing the rest from reference TRBV11-3 and TRBJ1-1, the complete variable domain is EAGVVQSPRYKIIEKKQPVAFWCNPISGHNTLYWYLQNLGQGPELLIRYENEEAVDDSQLPKDRFSAERLKGVDSTLKIQPAELGDSAVYLCASSWGTGNTEAFFGQGTRLTVV.

The chain recombines TRBV19 with TRBJ1-3; 7 bases are shared with TRBD1. The length of the CDR3 is 14 residues. Trimming at V came to 3 bases and at J to 4 bases, leaving 3 bases not matched to a gene. Germline CDR1 LNHDA, CDR2 SQIVND (reference sequence). CDR3 DNA: TGTGCCAGTAGTATTAGGGGGCGAGGAAACACCATATATTTT. Residues: CASSIRGRGNTIYF.

The CDR3 sequence is CASSTPRGSRTGELFF. The DNA of the CDR3 is TGTGCCAGTAGTACCCCCAGGGGATCACGGACCGGGGAGCTGTTTTTT. The chain recombines TRBV19 with TRBJ2-2, with D possibly matching TRBD1 (6 bases). The CDR3 runs to 16 residues. Per germline, CDR1 LNHDA and CDR2 SQIVND (reference sequence). Trimming pared 4 bases from V and 5 bases from J, leaving 17 bases between.

V usage is TRBV7-9 and J usage is TRBJ2-3; no clear D gene. The CDR3 covers 12 residues. The germline V and J ends were trimmed by 2 bases and 4 bases, with 4 bases remaining between them. The germline gives CDR1 SEHNR, CDR2 FQNEAQ (reference sequence). The CDR3 sequence is CASSLSSDTQYF. Here the CDR3 DNA reads TGTGCCAGCAGCTTATCCTCAGATACGCAGTATTTT. Full variable domain (rest looked up from reference TRBV7-9 and TRBJ2-3): DTGVSQNPRHKITKRGQNVTFRCDPISEHNRLYWYRQTLGQGPEFLTYFQNEAQLEKSRLLSDRFSAERPKGSFSTLEIQRTEQGDSAMYLCASSLSSDTQYFGPGTRLTVL.

In terms of frequency, this clone is large. Other DNA sequences in this specimen translate into the identical CDR3. The chain has TRBV4-1 and TRBJ1-4; 10 positions match TRBD1. CDR1 and CDR2 from the germline V gene are MGHRA and YSYEKL. V gave up 7 bases and J gave up 8 bases; unmatched junction bases: 10. The CDR3 is 15 residues long. This CDR3 reads CASTPGTGEGEKLFF. The CDR3 nucleotides are TGCGCCAGCACCCCCGGGACAGGGGAGGGAGAAAAACTGTTTTTT.

V usage is TRBV19 and J usage is TRBJ2-3, with 9 bases fitting TRBD2. With V trimmed by 7 bases and J by 4 bases, 6 bases remained unmatched. Germline CDR1 is LNHDA and CDR2 is SQIVND (reference sequence). The CDR3 is 14 amino acids. CDR3: CASTAGGPADTQYF. The CDR3 DNA reads as TGTGCCAGTACCGCGGGGGGGCCGGCAGATACGCAGTATTTT. The variable domain in full, with the rest retrieved from reference TRBV19 and TRBJ2-3, is DGGITQSPKYLFRKEGQNVTLSCEQNLNHDAMYWYRQDPGQGLRLIYYSQIVNDFQKGDIAEGYSVSREKKESFPLTVTSAQKNPTAFYLCASTAGGPADTQYFGPGTRLTVL.

The J gene is TRBJ1-6, the V gene TRBV28; D not certain. The CDR3 length is 14 residues. Germline V gene sequence: CDR1 MDHEN, CDR2 SYDVKM. The V gene lost 2 bases and the J gene lost 6 bases, with 8 bases spanning the gap. The CDR3 bases are TGTGCCAGCAGTTTAGGGCTGAGTAATTCACCCCTCCACTTT. It yields the protein CASSLGLSNSPLHF.

The CDR3 DNA reads TGTGCCAGCAGCAAACGCGGACAGGGGGCTGAAAAACTGTTTTTT. Amino acid sequence: CASSKRGQGAEKLFF. The genes are TRBV6-5 and TRBJ1-4; 11 positions agree with TRBD1. Trimming cost V 6 bases and J 7 bases; bases outside gene matches: 7. This CDR3 has 15 residues. Germline values: CDR1 MNHEY, CDR2 SVGAGI.

The rearrangement uses TRBV11-2 and TRBJ2-5, with D possibly TRBD2 on 6 matching bases. With 3 bases removed from V and 4 bases from J, the gap between germline ends came to 12 bases. The length of the CDR3 is 14 residues. CDR1 is SGHAT and CDR2 is FQNNGV in the germline V gene. The CDR3 DNA reads TGTGCCAGCAGCTTCCGGGACTTCGGAGAGACCCAGTACTTC. It codes for CASSFRDFGETQYF. Supplemented by reference TRBV11-2 and TRBJ2-5, the full variable domain reads EAGVAQSPRYKIIEKRQSVAFWCNPISGHATLYWYQQILGQGPKLLIQFQNNGVVDDSQLPKDRFSAERLKGVDSTLKIQPAKLEDSAVYLCASSFRDFGETQYFGPGTRLLVL.

This chain links TRBV19 with TRBJ2-7, with D maybe TRBD1 (6 bases). The V gene's germline CDR1 is LNHDA and CDR2 SQIVND (reference sequence). Trimming took off 4 bases at V and 2 bases at J, with 9 bases between the two ends. This CDR3 has 13 amino acids. CDR3 amino acids: CASSRQATYEQYF. DNA for the CDR3: TGTGCCAGTAGTAGACAGGCCACCTACGAGCAGTACTTC.

The chain has TRBV7-9 and TRBJ1-3; D is possibly TRBD1 (6 bases). The CDR3 extends over 16 amino acids. Germline V CDR1 and CDR2: SEHNR, FQNEAQ (reference sequence). V dropped 3 bases and J dropped 2 bases, with 14 bases sitting between them. CDR3 DNA sequence: TGTGCCAGCAGCTTGGGCGGGGGGCGACCTGGAAACACCATATATTTT. Protein: CASSLGGGRPGNTIYF.

This rearrangement joins TRBV5-1 to TRBJ2-2, with TRBD1 as a possible D gene (6 bases). CDR3 size: 15 residues. Germline V gene sequence: CDR1 SGHRS, CDR2 YFSETQ. Trimming cost V 4 bases and J 2 bases, with 12 bases left between them. CDR3 coding DNA: TGCGCCAGCAGCCCTGGGACACCCAACACCGGGGAGCTGTTTTTT. Protein sequence: CASSPGTPNTGELFF.

The chain recombines TRBV6-1 with TRBJ2-3; tentatively, D is TRBD2 (7 bases). V dropped 7 bases and J dropped 5 bases, with 16 bases sitting between them. This CDR3 has 14 amino acids. Germline values: CDR1 MNHNS, CDR2 SASEGT. The DNA of the CDR3 is TGTGCCAGCAACACGGGGGGCCCGGGAGATACGCAGTATTTT. Translated: CASNTGGPGDTQYF.

On this clone: Sequence at one end of the junction differs from germline and may be a read error. This chain uses TRBV6-1 with TRBJ1-2; D is ambiguous. The CDR3 totals 12 residues. The germline V gene encodes CDR1 MNHNS and CDR2 SASEGT. The CDR3 protein is CAIPVLSGGYTF. The CDR3 nucleotides read TGCGCGATCCCCGTGCTAAGCGGTGGCTACACCTTC.

The gene calls are TRBV11-2 and TRBJ1-3; no firm D call. Per the germline V gene, CDR1 is SGHAT and CDR2 is FQNNGV. The CDR3 sequence is 12 residues long. The ends were cut back, 8 bases at V and 3 bases at J, with 8 bases in the middle. CDR3 sequence reads: CASDRGGNTIYF. The CDR3 coding sequence is TGTGCCAGCGATCGGGGTGGAAACACCATATATTTT.